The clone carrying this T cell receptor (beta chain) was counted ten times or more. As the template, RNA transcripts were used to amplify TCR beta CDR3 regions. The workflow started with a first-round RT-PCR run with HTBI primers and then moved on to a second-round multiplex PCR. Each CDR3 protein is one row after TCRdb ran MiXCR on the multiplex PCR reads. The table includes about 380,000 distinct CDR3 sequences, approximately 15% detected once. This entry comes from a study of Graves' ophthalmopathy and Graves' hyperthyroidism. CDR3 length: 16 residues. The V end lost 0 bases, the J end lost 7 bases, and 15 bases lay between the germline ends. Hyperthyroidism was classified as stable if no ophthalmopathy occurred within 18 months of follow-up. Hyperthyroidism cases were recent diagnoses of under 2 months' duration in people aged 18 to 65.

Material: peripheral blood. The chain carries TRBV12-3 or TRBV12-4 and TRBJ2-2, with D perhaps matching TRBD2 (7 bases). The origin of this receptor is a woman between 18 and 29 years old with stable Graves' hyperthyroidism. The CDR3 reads CASSLAGGGLVGELFF. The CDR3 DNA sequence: TGTGCCAGCAGTTTAGCAGGGGGAGGGTTGGTCGGGGAGCTGTTTTTT.